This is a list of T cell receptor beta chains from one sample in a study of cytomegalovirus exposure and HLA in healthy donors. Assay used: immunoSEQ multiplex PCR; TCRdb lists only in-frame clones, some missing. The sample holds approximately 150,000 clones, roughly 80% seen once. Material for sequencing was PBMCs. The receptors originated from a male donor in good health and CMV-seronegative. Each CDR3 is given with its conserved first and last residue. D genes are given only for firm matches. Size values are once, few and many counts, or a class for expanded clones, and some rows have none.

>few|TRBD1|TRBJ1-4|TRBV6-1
TGTGCCAGCGGGAACAGGGGAACTAATGAAAAACTGTTTTTT
CASGNRGTNEKLFF
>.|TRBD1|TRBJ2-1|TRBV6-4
TGTGCCAGCAGCGGACAGGGGGCGAGCGATGAGCAGTTCTTC
CASSGQGASDEQFF
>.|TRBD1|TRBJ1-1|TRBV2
TGTGCCAGCAGTGCCGGACGGACAGGGGCGGTGAACACTGAAGCTTTCTTT
CASSAGRTGAVNTEAFF
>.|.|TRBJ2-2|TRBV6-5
TGTGCCAGTTGGGAGGCCGGGGAGCTGTTTTTT
CASWEAGELFF
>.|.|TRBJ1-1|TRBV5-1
TGCGCCAGCAGCCTAACGGGTGGGACTGAAGCTTTCTTT
CASSLTGGTEAFF
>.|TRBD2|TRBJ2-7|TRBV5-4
TGTGCCAGCAGCTCCGGGACTAGCGTAACCTACGAGCAGTACTTC
CASSSGTSVTYEQYF
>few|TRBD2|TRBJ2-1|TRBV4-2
TGTGCCAGCAGCACGGGACTAGCGGGGGGGGATGAGCAGTTCTTC
CASSTGLAGGDEQFF
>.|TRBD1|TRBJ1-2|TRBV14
TGTGCCAGCAGCCAACTCGGGACAGCGTTCATCTACACCTTC
CASSQLGTAFIYTF
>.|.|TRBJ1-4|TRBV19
TGTGCCAGTAGTATAGGGACACAACTGTTTTTT
CASSIGTQLFF
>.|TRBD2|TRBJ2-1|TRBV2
TGTGCCAGCAGTGAAGGGGTAGCGGGAGAGTCCTACAATGAGCAGTTCTTC
CASSEGVAGESYNEQFF
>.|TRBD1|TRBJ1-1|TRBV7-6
TGTGCCAGCAGCTTTCTGACCGGGACAGTTAACACTGAAGCTTTCTTT
CASSFLTGTVNTEAFF
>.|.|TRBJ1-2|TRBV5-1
TGCGCCAGCAGCTTGGAAGGACTCTATGGCTACACCTTC
CASSLEGLYGYTF
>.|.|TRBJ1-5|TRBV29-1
TGCAGCGTTGAAATCAGGGGCGATCAGCCCCAGCATTTT
CSVEIRGDQPQHF
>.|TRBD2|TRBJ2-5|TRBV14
TGTGCCAGCAGCCAGAGGCAGACTAGCGGCCAAGAGACCCAGTACTTC
CASSQRQTSGQETQYF
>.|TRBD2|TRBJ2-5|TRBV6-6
TGTGCCGCCTGGGGGGGTCAAGAGACCCAGTACTTC
CAAWGGQETQYF
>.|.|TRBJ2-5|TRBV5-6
TGTGCCAGCAGGGGAGTGACTAATGTTCAAGAGACCCAGTACTTC
CASRGVTNVQETQYF
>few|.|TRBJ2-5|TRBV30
TGTGCCTGGAGGCGAAGTAGGACAGAAAGGCTGCGTGAGTACTTC
CAWRRSRTERLREYF
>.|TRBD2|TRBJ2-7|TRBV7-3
TGTGCCAGCAGCCTATCTAGCGGGAGGGTGTACGAGCAGTACTTC
CASSLSSGRVYEQYF
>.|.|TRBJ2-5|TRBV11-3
TGTGCCAGCAGTACAGAAGAAGAGACCCAGTACTTC
CASSTEEETQYF
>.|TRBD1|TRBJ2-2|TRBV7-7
TGTGCCAGCAGCACCGGGACAGCGAACACCGGGGAGCTGTTTTTT
CASSTGTANTGELFF
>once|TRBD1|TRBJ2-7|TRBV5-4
TGTGCCAGCAGCTTGGAAGGGACAGTCCCCGAGCAGTACTTC
CASSLEGTVPEQYF
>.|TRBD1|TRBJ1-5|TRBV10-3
TGTGCCATCAGTACCGGACAGGGGGCCCATCTCAATCAGCCCCAGCATTTT
CAISTGQGAHLNQPQHF
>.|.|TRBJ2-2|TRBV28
TGTGCCAGCAGTTTATTCTCCACAGGGCACACCGGGGAGCTGTTTTTT
CASSLFSTGHTGELFF
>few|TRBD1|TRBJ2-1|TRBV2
TGTGCCAGCAGTGATTCCGACAGGGGGCGAAATGAGCAGTTCTTC
CASSDSDRGRNEQFF
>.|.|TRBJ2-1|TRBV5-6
TGTGCCAGCAGACCCCGGACAGGCCGGGGGTACAATGAGCAGTTCTTC
CASRPRTGRGYNEQFF
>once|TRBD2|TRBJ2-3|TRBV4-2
TGTGCCAGCAGCCAAGAACCTAGCGGGAGGGCCAGCACAGATACGCAGTATTTT
CASSQEPSGRASTDTQYF
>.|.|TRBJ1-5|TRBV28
TGTGCCACCATATCAGGGGCCAGCAATCAGCCCCAGCATTTT
CATISGASNQPQHF
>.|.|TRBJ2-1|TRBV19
TGTGCCAGTAGTATGCTCGGGAGTAAGTCCAATGAGCAGTTCTTC
CASSMLGSKSNEQFF
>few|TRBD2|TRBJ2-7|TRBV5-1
TGCGCCAGCAGCGCGACTAGCGGGGCGTACGAGCAGTACTTC
CASSATSGAYEQYF
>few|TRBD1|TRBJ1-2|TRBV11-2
TGTGCCAGCAGCGATCTCAGACAGGGCAGGAAAAACTATGGCTACACCTTC
CASSDLRQGRKNYGYTF
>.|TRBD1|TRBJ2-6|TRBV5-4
TGTGCCAGCAGCTGGACAGGGACTGGGGCCAACGTCCTGACTTTC
CASSWTGTGANVLTF
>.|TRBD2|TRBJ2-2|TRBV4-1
TGCGCCAGCAGCCAAGATCGGGGGGGTGTCACCGGGGAGCTGTTTTTT
CASSQDRGGVTGELFF
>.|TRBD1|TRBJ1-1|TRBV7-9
TGTGCCAGCAGCCTGTCGACAGGGGCTGAAGCTTTCTTT
CASSLSTGAEAFF
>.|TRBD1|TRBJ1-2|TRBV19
TGTGCCAGTAGTATTAGGCCGGGACAGTCTGGCTACACCTTC
CASSIRPGQSGYTF
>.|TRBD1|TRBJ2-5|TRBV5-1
TGCGCCAGCAGAACTGGACAGGGGGCAGGAGAGACCCAGTACTTC
CASRTGQGAGETQYF
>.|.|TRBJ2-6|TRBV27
TGTGCCAGCAGTTTACGGTCGGGGGCCAACGTCCTGACTTTC
CASSLRSGANVLTF
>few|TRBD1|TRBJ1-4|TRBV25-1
TGTGCCAGCAGCGATGACAGGGCTAATGAAAAACTGTTTTTT
CASSDDRANEKLFF
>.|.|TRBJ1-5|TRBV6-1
TGTGCCAGCAGTGGCAGGCCTTATAGCAATCAGCCCCAGCATTTT
CASSGRPYSNQPQHF
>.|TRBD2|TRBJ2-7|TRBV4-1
TGCGCCAGCAGCGAACTAGCGGGGGAGTCCTACGAGCAGTACTTC
CASSELAGESYEQYF
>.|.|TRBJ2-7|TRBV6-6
TGTGCCAGCAGTGACAACAGCTACGAGCAGTACTTC
CASSDNSYEQYF
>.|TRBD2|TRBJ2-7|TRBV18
TGTGCCAGCTCACCAAGCGGGGGAGGTTCCTACGAGCAGTACTTC
CASSPSGGGSYEQYF
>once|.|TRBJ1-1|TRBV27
TGTGCCAGCAGTTTCGGCACTGAAGCTTTCTTT
CASSFGTEAFF